The 19 T cell receptor beta chains below were found in one sample sequenced in a study of follicular helper T cells after annual influenza vaccination. Data came from immunoSEQ multiplex PCR; TCRdb stores just in-frame clones and leaves some out. The sample holds roughly 13,000 clones; 80% to 90% are singletons and the top ten take 0.27%. Sample time point: 2014-2015 season, pre-vaccination. This material consisted of CXCR5- memory CD4+ T cells sorted from blood, taken on the day of influenza vaccination. These receptor sequences come from an adult who received the influenza vaccine.

This clone has just one count. This chain links TRBV4-1 with TRBJ1-6; TRBD1 matches 7 bases. The CDR3 spans 17 residues. Looked up from germline, CDR1 is MGHRA and CDR2 is YSYEKL. V was pared by 0 bases and J by 2 bases, with 4 bases of the junction left unmatched. DNA of the CDR3: TGCGCCAGCAGCCAAGAAGGAGGGGGCCCCTATAATTCACCCCTCCACTTT. Encoded protein: CASSQEGGGPYNSPLHF.

The chain has TRBV7-2 and TRBJ1-1; D ambiguous. The CDR3 runs 17 residues. Trimming removed 2 bases from V and 1 base from J, with 17 bases in between. Germline V gene sequence: CDR1 SGHTA, CDR2 FQGNSA. DNA for the CDR3: TGTGCCAGCAGCTTAAATTCTATGGGCCGACGGAACACTGAAGCTTTCTTT. Its translation is CASSLNSMGRRNTEAFF.

The chain couples TRBV29-1 to TRBJ2-7; either TRBD1 or TRBD2 may fit D (5 bases each). The V gene lost 6 bases and the J gene lost 1 base, with 13 bases spanning the gap. CDR1 is SQVTM and CDR2 is ANQGSEA in the germline V gene. This CDR3 is 13 amino acids long. CDR3 sequence: CSVYRDGSYEQYF. The DNA of the CDR3 is TGCAGCGTATACCGGGACGGATCCTACGAGCAGTACTTC.

The chain recombines TRBV5-1 with TRBJ1-2; no definite D call. This CDR3 contains 14 residues. V dropped 0 bases and J dropped 3 bases, with 9 bases sitting between them. Looked up from germline, CDR1 is SGHRS and CDR2 is YFSETQ. CDR3 in amino acids: CASSLALVDYGYTF. CDR3 bases: TGCGCCAGCAGCTTGGCCCTCGTGGACTATGGCTACACCTTC.

The J gene is TRBJ1-1, the V gene TRBV6-1, with D unclear. Trimming removed 2 bases from V and 1 base from J, with 5 bases in between. CDR3 length: 13 residues. The germline CDR1 and CDR2 sequences are MNHNS and SASEGT. The CDR3 DNA is TGTGCCAGCAGTGAATTGGGGAACACTGAAGCTTTCTTT. Translation gives CASSELGNTEAFF.

The V gene is TRBV7-2, the J gene TRBJ2-5; TRBD1 is a possible D gene (5 bases). Per germline, CDR1 SGHTA and CDR2 FQGNSA. The CDR3 is made up of 15 amino acids. The germline V and J ends were trimmed by 1 base and 5 bases, with 14 bases remaining between them. The CDR3 DNA is TGTGCCAGCAGCTTAGTTTCTGGGGCTGGGGAGACCCAGTACTTC. Protein product: CASSLVSGAGETQYF.

The genes are TRBV28 and TRBJ2-7; 7 nucleotides match TRBD1. This CDR3 is 15 amino acids long. CDR1 and CDR2 from the germline V gene are MDHEN and SYDVKM. Trimming took 3 bases from V and 0 from J; bases not matched to a gene: 5. The CDR3 DNA sequence: TGTGCCAGCAGTTTCCTGGACAGGAACTCCTACGAGCAGTACTTC. Its protein product is CASSFLDRNSYEQYF.

The V gene is TRBV4-1, the J gene TRBJ1-4, with unresolved D. Germline CDR1 MGHRA, CDR2 YSYEKL. The CDR3 extends over 12 amino acids. Trimming left V 1 base short and J 8 bases short, with 5 bases between. DNA for the CDR3: TGCGCCAGCAGCCAAGTGGGGGAAAAACTGTTTTTT. Protein: CASSQVGEKLFF.

The chain employs TRBV7-8 and TRBJ2-2, with 10 bases lining up with TRBD1. The CDR3 consists of 15 residues. J was trimmed by 4 bases and V by 5 bases; bases with no gene match: 4. CDR1 and CDR2 from the germline V gene are SGHVS and FQNEAQ. The CDR3 is CASSPRDRGTGELFF. The DNA of the CDR3 is TGTGCCAGCAGCCCTCGGGACAGGGGCACCGGGGAGCTGTTTTTT.

In its sample, this clone was seen a few times. The J gene is TRBJ1-2, the V gene TRBV4-1; D gene unclear. This CDR3 spans 13 amino acids. Germline V gene data show CDR1 as MGHRA and CDR2 as YSYEKL. The V and J ends lost 1 base and 5 bases respectively, with 8 bases between them. The CDR3 spells CASSQAPLYGYTF. The CDR3 DNA is TGCGCCAGCAGCCAAGCTCCCCTTTATGGCTACACCTTC.

The V and J genes are TRBV5-4 and TRBJ2-2; no reliable D call. From germline, CDR1 is SGHNT and CDR2 YYREEE (reference sequence). V gave up 0 bases and J gave up 2 bases, with 5 bases separating them. CDR3 size: 14 residues. The CDR3 protein is CASSLDSNTGELFF. The CDR3 nucleotides read TGTGCCAGCAGCTTGGACTCAAACACCGGGGAGCTGTTTTTT.

The V gene is TRBV6-6, the J gene TRBJ2-5, with TRBD1 matching over 9 bases. The CDR3 sequence is 14 residues long. With 6 bases clipped from V and 0 bases from J, the junction kept 2 bases outside the gene matches. Germline loops: CDR1 MNHNY, CDR2 SVGAGI (reference sequence). The CDR3 region is CASRGQGHQETQYF. As DNA, the CDR3 is TGTGCCAGCAGGGGACAGGGACACCAAGAGACCCAGTACTTC.

The rearrangement links TRBV7-8 to TRBJ1-3, with TRBD1 as a possible D gene (6 bases). Germline-derived CDR1 and CDR2 are SGHVS and FQNEAQ. This CDR3 is 15 amino acids long. Trimming pared 5 bases from V and 0 bases from J, leaving 11 bases between. CDR3 sequence reads: CASSLFRGSGNTIYF. CDR3 DNA sequence: TGTGCCAGCAGCCTATTCAGGGGCTCTGGAAACACCATATATTTT.

The table lists this clone with a few counts. J is TRBJ1-5 and V is TRBV5-3, with D maybe TRBD1 (5 bases). TRBV5-3 is identified as an open reading frame with a role that is uncertain. CDR3 length: 15 residues. Trimming cost V 1 base and J 0 bases, with 8 bases left between them. CDR3 DNA: TGTGCCAGAAGCTTGTTGACAGATAGCAATCAGCCCCAGCATTTT. It specifies CARSLLTDSNQPQHF.

V is TRBV28 and J is TRBJ2-5, with TRBD2 identical over 8 bases. CDR3 length: 16 amino acids. Germline V gene data show CDR1 as MDHEN and CDR2 as SYDVKM. The V and J ends lost 3 bases and 5 bases, in that order; junction bases with no gene match: 11. The CDR3 DNA sequence: TGTGCCAGCAGTTTGGGGCGGGGGGCTCGTCAGGAGACCCAGTACTTC. This translates into CASSLGRGARQETQYF. Looking up the rest from reference TRBV28 and TRBJ2-5 gives the full variable domain: DVKVTQSSRYLVKRTGEKVFLECVQDMDHENMFWYRQDPGLGLRLIYFSYDVKMKEKGDIPEGYSVSREKKERFSLILESASTNQTSMYLCASSLGRGARQETQYFGPGTRLLVL.

This sequence joins TRBV7-6 and TRBJ2-1, with D uncertain. Germline CDR1 and CDR2: SGHVS and FNYEAQ. The CDR3 is 13 residues long. V was pared by 11 bases and J by 0 bases, with 11 bases between. CDR3 in amino acids: CAGSVSSYNEQFF. The CDR3 DNA reads as TGTGCCGGAAGCGTTAGCTCCTACAATGAGCAGTTCTTC.

The chain joins TRBV7-8 to TRBJ2-2; D call uncertain. Germline CDR1 reads SGHVS; CDR2 reads FQNEAQ. This CDR3 region has 14 residues. V was clipped by 2 bases and J by 4 bases, with 8 bases between them. The CDR3 loop reads CASSLLIITGELFF. The CDR3 DNA reads TGTGCCAGCAGCTTACTGATTATCACCGGGGAGCTGTTTTTT.

The chain has TRBV4-1 and TRBJ2-5, with 7 bases that match TRBD1. With 4 bases clipped from V and 2 bases from J, the junction kept 4 bases outside the gene matches. Germline lookup yields CDR1 MGHRA and CDR2 YSYEKL. This CDR3 contains 14 residues. CDR3 sequence: CASSRRDSQETQYF. DNA of the CDR3: TGCGCCAGCAGCCGAAGGGACAGTCAAGAGACCCAGTACTTC.

The V and J genes are TRBV5-4 and TRBJ2-7, with 8 positions matching TRBD1. The CDR3 sequence is 14 residues long. The V gene's germline CDR1 is SGHNT and CDR2 YYREEE (reference sequence). The V and J ends lost 0 bases and 7 bases, in that order; junction bases with no gene match: 6. CDR3 sequence reads: CASSLAQGAREQYF. DNA of the CDR3: TGTGCCAGCAGCTTGGCTCAGGGGGCCCGGGAGCAGTACTTC.